These T cell receptor beta chains were read from a single sample in a study of T cells in tumors after PD-1 blockade. Produced via immunoSEQ multiplex PCR; TCRdb's table is partial and in-frame only. Of roughly 14,000 clones detected, roughly 87% appear once; the ten largest clones hold roughly 20%. The source material was PBMCs, sampled after anti-PD-1 treatment. The receptors shown here come from a human donor with basal cell carcinoma. The CDR3 runs from the conserved cysteine through the conserved F or W. The D gene is left open where the match is weak. Clone size appears in some rows only: once, few, many, or a class for an expanded clone.

TRBV7-6	-	TRBJ1-5	-	TGTGCCAGCAGCTTAGTGGGACACCCAAATCAGCCCCAGCATTTT	CASSLVGHPNQPQHF
TRBV7-2	TRBD1	TRBJ1-6	-	TGTGCCAGCAGCTTCGGACAGGGGAACAATTCACCCCTCCACTTT	CASSFGQGNNSPLHF
TRBV3-1/TRBV3-2	-	TRBJ1-2	once	TGTGCCAGCAGCCATCATATGAAAGACAACTATGGCTACACCTTC	CASSHHMKDNYGYTF
TRBV2	-	TRBJ2-3	-	TGTGCCAGCAGTGCGGGACCTAGCACAGATACGCAGTATTTT	CASSAGPSTDTQYF
TRBV3-1/TRBV3-2	-	TRBJ2-2	-	TGTGCCAGCAGCCCGACTAGTCTCTCCAGCACCGGGGAGCTGTTTTTT	CASSPTSLSSTGELFF
TRBV5-1	TRBD1	TRBJ1-4	-	TGCGCCAGCAGCTTGCGCACAGGGGATAATGAAAAACTGTTTTTT	CASSLRTGDNEKLFF
TRBV10-3	-	TRBJ2-2	-	TGTGCCACGTCAGACGTGGCCGGGGAGCTGTTTTTT	CATSDVAGELFF
TRBV2	-	TRBJ2-7	-	TGTGCCAGCAGATCCGGCGGGAACGCCTACGAGCAGTACTTC	CASRSGGNAYEQYF
TRBV7-2	-	TRBJ1-5	-	TGTGCCAGCAGCCCCCGGAATTACAATCAGCCCCAGCATTTT	CASSPRNYNQPQHF
TRBV6-4	-	TRBJ2-3	few	TGTGCCAGCAGTGAAGGAATAACAGCAGATACGCAGTATTTT	CASSEGITADTQYF
TRBV29-1	TRBD1	TRBJ2-7	-	TGCAGCGTTGGGGCGGGACAGGGGGTCTACGAGCAGTACTTC	CSVGAGQGVYEQYF
TRBV7-2	TRBD2	TRBJ2-7	-	TGTGCCAGCAGCTTACTGTCGGGGGGCTCCTACGAGCAGTACTTC	CASSLLSGGSYEQYF
TRBV29-1	TRBD1	TRBJ1-1	-	TGCAGCGCAACAGGGGGCGCCCAAAAAGCTTTCTTT	CSATGGAQKAFF
TRBV24-1	-	TRBJ2-1	-	TGTGCCACCGGAAGCGAAGGGTCTTACAATGAGCAGTTCTTC	CATGSEGSYNEQFF
TRBV12-3/TRBV12-4	-	TRBJ2-7	-	TGTGCCAGCAGTCAGGTTTTCCTTTCCGAGCAGTACTTC	CASSQVFLSEQYF
TRBV6-1	-	TRBJ1-1	-	TGTGCCAGCAGTGAACTGGGCCAAAACACTGAAGCTTTCTTT	CASSELGQNTEAFF
TRBV5-1	-	TRBJ2-2	-	TGCGCCAGCGGTAGGGACGGAAACACCGGGGAGCTGTTTTTT	CASGRDGNTGELFF
TRBV6-4	TRBD2	TRBJ2-3	few	TGTGCCAGCAGTGACGGCGGGGGGGCGCAAGATACGCAGTATTTT	CASSDGGGAQDTQYF
TRBV30	-	TRBJ2-2	-	TGTGCCTGGAGTGTATGGTCAGGGGCCGGGGAGCTGTTTTTT	CAWSVWSGAGELFF
TRBV6-4	-	TRBJ1-5	-	TGTGCCAGCATGAAACCACGGGGCCGAAGGTACCAGCCCCAGCATTTT	CASMKPRGRRYQPQHF
TRBV2	TRBD2	TRBJ2-1	-	TGTCCCCGCTGTTACGGGTGGGCGGGGGTGGGGAGCTCCTACAATGAGCAGTTCTTC	CPRCYGWAGVGSSYNEQFF
TRBV7-9	-	TRBJ2-1	medium-sized	TGTGCCAGCAGCAGGGACTTCAATGAGCAGTTCTTC	CASSRDFNEQFF
TRBV18	-	TRBJ1-2	-	TGTGCCAGCTCACCACCGATCGCAGGGTACGGCTACACCTTC	CASSPPIAGYGYTF
TRBV2	TRBD2	TRBJ2-1	few	TGTGCCCCCTGTGACGGGGGGGCGGGGGAGGGGAGCTCCTACAATGAGCAGTTCTTC	CAPCDGGAGEGSSYNEQFF
TRBV9	-	TRBJ1-6	-	TGTGCCAGCAGCGTGAGACAGGACGATTCACCCCTCCACTTT	CASSVRQDDSPLHF
TRBV6-5	TRBD1	TRBJ2-2	few	TGTGCCAGCAGTCACGGGACAGGGGACACCGGGGAGCTGTTTTTT	CASSHGTGDTGELFF
TRBV4-1	TRBD2	TRBJ2-1	-	TGCGCCAGCAGCCAAGAAAGACTAGCGGGAGTAAATGAGCAGTTCTTC	CASSQERLAGVNEQFF
TRBV2	-	TRBJ1-6	few	TGTGCCAGCAAGGAACGGCAGGGCAATAATTCACCCCTCCACTTT	CASKERQGNNSPLHF
TRBV29-1	-	TRBJ1-2	-	TGCAGCGTTGAAGGTCAGGGACGTCTGGGCTACACCTTC	CSVEGQGRLGYTF
TRBV7-9	-	TRBJ1-3	-	TGTGCCAGCAACCTCCCAGGAAACACCATATATTTT	CASNLPGNTIYF
TRBV7-2	-	TRBJ2-3	-	TGTGCCAGCAGCGCCCCTGGAACAGATACGCAGTATTTT	CASSAPGTDTQYF
TRBV5-1	TRBD2	TRBJ2-7	-	TGCGCCAGCAGCTTTTTAGCGGGAGTTTCTTACGAGCAGTACTTC	CASSFLAGVSYEQYF
TRBV5-1	-	TRBJ2-1	-	TGCGCCAGCAGCTTGGGGAACAGGGATCAAGCATACAATGAGCAGTTCTTC	CASSLGNRDQAYNEQFF
TRBV18	TRBD1	TRBJ2-5	-	TGTGCCAGCTCTCTGACAGGGGGCGTACAAGAGACCCAGTACTTC	CASSLTGGVQETQYF
TRBV28	-	TRBJ2-2	few	TGTGCCAGCAGGGGGGTCTTTCGTACCGGGGAGCTGTTTTTT	CASRGVFRTGELFF
TRBV5-5	TRBD2	TRBJ2-7	-	TGTGCCAGCAGCTTGAGAGCCGGACTAGCGGGAAACGAGCAGTACTTC	CASSLRAGLAGNEQYF
TRBV7-3	-	TRBJ2-2	once	TGTGCCAGCAGCTCGACAGCGAACACCGGGGAGCTGTTTTTT	CASSSTANTGELFF
TRBV2	-	TRBJ2-7	few	TGTGCCAGCAGTGAAAGGGGGATCGACTACGAGCAGTACTTC	CASSERGIDYEQYF
TRBV10-3	-	TRBJ1-6	-	TGTGCCATCAGTGAGTCTCTGGGAGGAGGCTCACCCCTCCACTTT	CAISESLGGGSPLHF
TRBV5-5	-	TRBJ2-7	-	TGTGCCAGCAGCTTGTTACAGGGTGAGGGCGAGCAGTACTTC	CASSLLQGEGEQYF
TRBV19	TRBD1	TRBJ2-2	-	TGTGCCAGTAGTTGGGGACAGGGGGCTGCCGGGGAGCTGTTTTTT	CASSWGQGAAGELFF
TRBV2	-	TRBJ2-1	few	TGTGCCAGCTGTGATGGGGGGGCGGGGGCGGGGAGCTCCTACAATGAGCAGTTCTTC	CASCDGGAGAGSSYNEQFF
TRBV5-4	TRBD2	TRBJ2-2	-	TGTGCCAGCACCGGGACTAGCGGGGCGGGCACCGGGGAGCTGTTTTTT	CASTGTSGAGTGELFF
TRBV5-6	-	TRBJ2-7	-	TGTGCCAGCAGCTTGGAGACGGCCTACGAGCAGTACTTC	CASSLETAYEQYF
TRBV2	TRBD1	TRBJ1-1	-	TGTGCCAGCAGTGGGGACAGCAACACTGAAGCTTTCTTT	CASSGDSNTEAFF
TRBV5-4	-	TRBJ1-2	-	TGTGCCAGCAGCTCAGGTCGTACGGGGTCTGGCTACACCTTC	CASSSGRTGSGYTF
TRBV2	TRBD2	TRBJ2-1	-	TGTCCCCCCCGTGACGGGGGGGCGCGGGCGGGGAGCTCCTACAATGAGCAGTTCTTC	CPPRDGGARAGSSYNEQFF
TRBV27	TRBD1	TRBJ1-1	-	TGTGCCAGCAGTTTAGACAGGGTGGCTACTGAAGCTTTCTTT	CASSLDRVATEAFF
TRBV7-2	TRBD1	TRBJ2-7	-	TGTGCCAGCAGCAGATCAGGGGGCCCGGTCGCGGAGCAGTACTTC	CASSRSGGPVAEQYF
TRBV27	-	TRBJ1-5	medium-sized	TGTGCCAGCAGTTTATCGAGGAATAGCAATCAGCCCCAGCATTTT	CASSLSRNSNQPQHF
TRBV6-5	-	TRBJ1-4	-	TGTGCCAGCAGTTACCGACAGGCGCACGAAAAACTGTTTTTT	CASSYRQAHEKLFF
TRBV4-2	-	TRBJ2-4	-	TGTGCCAGCAGCCAAGTGGGGGGCGAGAGCGCAAACATTCAGTACTTC	CASSQVGGESANIQYF
TRBV6-2/TRBV6-3	-	TRBJ2-2	-	TGTGCCAGCAGTTACCTAGGACGGTTGAACACCGGGGAGCTGTTTTTT	CASSYLGRLNTGELFF
TRBV2	TRBD2	TRBJ2-1	few	TGTGCCCGCAGTGACGGGTGGGCGGGGGAGGGGAGCTCCTACAATGAGCAGTTCTTC	CARSDGWAGEGSSYNEQFF